This TCR beta chain was identified in a study of cytomegalovirus exposure and HLA in healthy donors. Study observations and caveats: Researchers counted about 150 TCR beta chains as cytomegalovirus-associated.

The V gene's germline CDR1 is GTSNPN and CDR2 SVGIG (reference sequence). The J segment lost 4 bases and the V segment lost 3 bases, leaving 17 bases of the junction unmatched. This CDR3 comprises 18 residues. Amplification used 60 Vbeta primers and 13 Jbeta primers. Clones were sequenced by immunoSEQ multiplex PCR, and TCRdb holds only the in-frame ones, with some missing. The top ten clones hold 22% of a sample with 60,000 to 75,000 clones, around four fifths of them seen once. As concerns this clone: Antigen unknown.

The rearrangement links TRBV30 to TRBJ1-2; 10 nucleotides line up with TRBD1. The sample comprised PBMCs. This clonotype was sampled from a woman in her 30s in good health and CMV-seropositive. CDR3 region: CAWRLWGTGELESYGYTF. CDR3 DNA: TGTGCCTGGAGACTATGGGGGACAGGGGAACTAGAGAGCTATGGCTACACCTTC.